These 10 T cell receptor beta chains originate from one sample sequenced in a study of blood T cell repertoires in COVID-19. The assay was immunoSEQ multiplex PCR, and TCRdb's table has in-frame clones only and misses some. This sample yields 200,000 to 250,000 clones, of which 85% to 90% are seen a single time; around 15% belongs to the top ten. The sequenced sample consisted of PBMCs or T cells enriched from blood (not recorded which). The receptor source for this set is a woman between 50 and 59 years old with acute COVID-19.

The genes are TRBV7-2 and TRBJ2-1, with 7 bases lining up with TRBD2. CDR1 is SGHTA and CDR2 is FQGNSA in the germline V gene. This CDR3 is built from 15 residues. The trim removed 1 base at V and 8 bases at J, leaving 8 bases unmatched. In nucleotides, the CDR3 is TGTGCCAGCAGCTTAGAAGGCGGGAGATCTTATGAGCAGTTCTTC. Its translation: CASSLEGGRSYEQFF.

The chain uses TRBV19 and TRBJ2-2; TRBD1 aligns across 7 bases. Germline V gene lookup returns CDR1 LNHDA and CDR2 SQIVND (reference sequence). V was pared by 3 bases and J by 5 bases, with 3 bases of the junction left unmatched. This CDR3 comprises 14 residues. The CDR3 here is CASSIRGYTGELFF. CDR3 bases: TGTGCCAGTAGTATCAGGGGGTATACCGGGGAGCTGTTTTTT.

This chain uses TRBV28 with TRBJ2-7, with a weak D call TRBD2 (7 bases). V shed 6 bases and J shed 4 bases, with 19 bases lying between them. Germline V CDR1 and CDR2: MDHEN, SYDVKM. The CDR3 runs 15 residues. Written as DNA, the CDR3 is TGTGCCAGCAGGATCGGGGGCGGGAGTGGTTACGAGCAGTACTTC. It encodes CASRIGGGSGYEQYF.

This clone has a handful of counts. The rearrangement uses TRBV30 and TRBJ1-5; 7 nucleotides align to TRBD1. J lost 2 bases, V lost 5 bases, and 0 bases had no gene match. From germline, CDR1 is GTSNPN and CDR2 SVGIG (reference sequence). The CDR3 runs to 12 residues. Here the CDR3 DNA reads TGTGCCTGGGACAGGGGCAATCAGCCCCAGCATTTT. Translated, it gives CAWDRGNQPQHF.

There are a few counts of this clone. The V gene is TRBV7-2, the J gene TRBJ2-2; D not resolved. Trimming took off 4 bases at V and 3 bases at J, with 9 bases between the two ends. The germline V gene has CDR1 SGHTA and CDR2 FQGNSA. There are 14 residues in the CDR3. The CDR3 sequence: CASSSRSDTGELFF. The DNA of the CDR3 is TGTGCCAGCAGCTCGAGATCCGACACCGGGGAGCTGTTTTTT.

This clone was seen a handful of times. The rearrangement uses TRBV6-5 and TRBJ1-6; D is perhaps TRBD1 (6 bases). The CDR3 totals 15 residues. The V gene's germline CDR1 is MNHEY and CDR2 SVGAGI. The V gene lost 0 bases and the J gene lost 6 bases, with 9 bases spanning the gap. The CDR3 loop reads CASSYSRQANSPLHF. As DNA, the CDR3 is TGTGCCAGCAGTTACTCTCGACAGGCTAATTCACCCCTCCACTTT.

The rearrangement joins TRBV28 to TRBJ2-7, with a possible D match to TRBD1 (5 bases). Per the germline V gene, CDR1 is MDHEN and CDR2 is SYDVKM. The CDR3 consists of 17 residues. V lost 6 bases and J lost 3, with 24 bases in between. The CDR3 region has the DNA TGTGCCAGCAGCCCTAGAGGCTCAGGGTACCAAGACTACGAGCAGTACTTC. Protein product: CASSPRGSGYQDYEQYF.

The rearrangement links TRBV24-1 to TRBJ2-1; 10 bases align to TRBD1. From germline, CDR1 is KGHDR and CDR2 SFDVKD. The length of the CDR3 is 15 residues. V lost 6 bases to trimming and J lost 7 bases; unmatched junction nucleotides: 8. CDR3 sequence: CATSPNRDRGNEQFF. CDR3 in DNA: TGTGCCACCAGTCCAAACCGGGACAGGGGTAATGAGCAGTTCTTC.

The chain employs TRBV27 and TRBJ1-1, with D possibly being TRBD1 (6 bases). CDR1 is MNHEY, CDR2 SMNVEV, per germline (reference sequence). The CDR3 length is 12 residues. Between the trimmed V and J ends, which lost 8 bases and 3 bases, there was a span of 10 bases. CDR3 in amino acids: CASGQSHTEAFF. CDR3 sequence (DNA): TGTGCCAGCGGACAGTCCCACACTGAAGCTTTCTTT.

The chain uses TRBV11-2 and TRBJ2-1; 8 positions match TRBD1. Germline assignment: CDR1 SGHAT and CDR2 FQNNGV. V was clipped by 3 bases and J by 8 bases; unmatched bases: 12. The CDR3 has 16 amino acids. The chain's CDR3 is CASSLGRDRIRDEQFF. For the CDR3, the DNA is TGTGCCAGCAGCTTGGGCCGGGACAGGATCCGCGATGAGCAGTTCTTC.